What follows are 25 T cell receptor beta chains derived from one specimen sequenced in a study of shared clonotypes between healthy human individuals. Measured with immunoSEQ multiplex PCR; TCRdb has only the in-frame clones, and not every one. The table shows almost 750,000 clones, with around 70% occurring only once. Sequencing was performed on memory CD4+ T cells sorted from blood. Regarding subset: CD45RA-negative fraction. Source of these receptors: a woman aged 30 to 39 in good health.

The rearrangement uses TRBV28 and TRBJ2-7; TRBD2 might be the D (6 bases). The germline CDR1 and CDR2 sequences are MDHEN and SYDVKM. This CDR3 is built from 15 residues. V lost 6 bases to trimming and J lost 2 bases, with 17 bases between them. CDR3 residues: CASRTISGLTYEQYF. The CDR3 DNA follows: TGTGCCAGCAGGACAATCTCGGGACTGACCTACGAGCAGTACTTC.

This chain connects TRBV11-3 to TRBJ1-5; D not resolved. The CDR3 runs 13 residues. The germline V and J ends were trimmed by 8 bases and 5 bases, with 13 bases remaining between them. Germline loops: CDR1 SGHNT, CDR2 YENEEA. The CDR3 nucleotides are TGTGCCAGCCCGAAGGGATGGGATCAGCCCCAGCATTTT. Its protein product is CASPKGWDQPQHF.

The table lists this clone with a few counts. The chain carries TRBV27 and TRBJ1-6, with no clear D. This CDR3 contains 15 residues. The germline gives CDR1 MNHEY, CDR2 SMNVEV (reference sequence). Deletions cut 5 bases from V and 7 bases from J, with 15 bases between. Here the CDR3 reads CASSAAAVWNSPLHF. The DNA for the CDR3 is TGTGCCAGCAGTGCTGCGGCGGTCTGGAATTCACCCCTCCACTTT.

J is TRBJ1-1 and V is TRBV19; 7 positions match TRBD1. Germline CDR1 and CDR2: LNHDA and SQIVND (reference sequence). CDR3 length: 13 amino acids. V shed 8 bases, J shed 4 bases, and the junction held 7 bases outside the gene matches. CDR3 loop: CASARQGPTEAFF. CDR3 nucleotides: TGTGCCAGTGCCCGACAGGGCCCCACTGAAGCTTTCTTT.

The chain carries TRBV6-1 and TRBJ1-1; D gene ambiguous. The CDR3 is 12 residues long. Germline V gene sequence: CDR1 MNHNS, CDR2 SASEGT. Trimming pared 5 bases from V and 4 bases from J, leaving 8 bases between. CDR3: CASSLEATEAFF. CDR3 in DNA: TGTGCCAGCAGTCTCGAAGCCACTGAAGCTTTCTTT.

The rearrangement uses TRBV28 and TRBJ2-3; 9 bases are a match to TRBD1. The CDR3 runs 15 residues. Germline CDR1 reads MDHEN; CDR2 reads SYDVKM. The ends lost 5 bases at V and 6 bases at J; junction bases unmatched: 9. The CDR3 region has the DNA TGTGCCAGCAGTCGAGGGACAGGGTGGGTCGATACGCAGTATTTT. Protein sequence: CASSRGTGWVDTQYF. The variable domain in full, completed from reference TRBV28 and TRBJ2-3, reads DVKVTQSSRYLVKRTGEKVFLECVQDMDHENMFWYRQDPGLGLRLIYFSYDVKMKEKGDIPEGYSVSREKKERFSLILESASTNQTSMYLCASSRGTGWVDTQYFGPGTRLTVL.

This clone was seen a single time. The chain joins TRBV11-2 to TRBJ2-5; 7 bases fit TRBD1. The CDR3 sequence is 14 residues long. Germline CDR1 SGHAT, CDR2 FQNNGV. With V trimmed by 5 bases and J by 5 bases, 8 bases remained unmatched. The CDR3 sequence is CASSTRTGDETQYF. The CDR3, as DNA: TGTGCCAGCAGCACAAGAACAGGGGATGAGACCCAGTACTTC.

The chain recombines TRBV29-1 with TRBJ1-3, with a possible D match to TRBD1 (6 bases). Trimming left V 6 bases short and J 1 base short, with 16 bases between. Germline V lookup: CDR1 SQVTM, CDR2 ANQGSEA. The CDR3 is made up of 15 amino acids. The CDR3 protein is CSVNHLTGSGNTIYF. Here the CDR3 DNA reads TGCAGCGTGAACCATCTAACAGGGTCTGGAAACACCATATATTTT.

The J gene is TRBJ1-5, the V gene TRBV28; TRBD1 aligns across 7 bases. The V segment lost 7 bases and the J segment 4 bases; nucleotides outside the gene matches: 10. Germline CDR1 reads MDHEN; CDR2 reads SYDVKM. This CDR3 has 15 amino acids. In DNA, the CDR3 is TGTGCCAGCACTCCAGCGACAGGGCAGAATCAGCCCCAGCATTTT. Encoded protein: CASTPATGQNQPQHF.

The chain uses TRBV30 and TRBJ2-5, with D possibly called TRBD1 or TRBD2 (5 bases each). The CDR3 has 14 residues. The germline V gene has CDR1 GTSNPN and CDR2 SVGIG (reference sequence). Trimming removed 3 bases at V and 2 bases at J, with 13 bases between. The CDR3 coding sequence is TGTGCCTGGAGGCCAGGGACGGTACAAGAGACCCAGTACTTC. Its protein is CAWRPGTVQETQYF.

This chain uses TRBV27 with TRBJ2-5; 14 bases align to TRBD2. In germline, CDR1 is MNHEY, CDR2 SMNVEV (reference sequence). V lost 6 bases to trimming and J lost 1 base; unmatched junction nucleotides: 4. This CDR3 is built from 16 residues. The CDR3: CASRRLAGGSQETQYF. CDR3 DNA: TGTGCCAGCAGGCGACTAGCGGGAGGGAGCCAAGAGACCCAGTACTTC.

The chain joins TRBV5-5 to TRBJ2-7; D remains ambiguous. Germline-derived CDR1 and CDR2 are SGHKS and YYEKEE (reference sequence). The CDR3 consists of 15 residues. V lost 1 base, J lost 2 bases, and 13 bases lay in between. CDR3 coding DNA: TGTGCCAGCAGCTTGAGTCAATTTACTCCCTACGAGCAGTACTTC. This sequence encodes CASSLSQFTPYEQYF. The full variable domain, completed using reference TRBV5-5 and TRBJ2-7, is DAGVTQSPTHLIKTRGQQVTLRCSPISGHKSVSWYQQVLGQGPQFIFQYYEKEERGRGNFPDRFSARQFPNYSSELNVNALLLGDSALYLCASSLSQFTPYEQYFGPGTRLTVT.

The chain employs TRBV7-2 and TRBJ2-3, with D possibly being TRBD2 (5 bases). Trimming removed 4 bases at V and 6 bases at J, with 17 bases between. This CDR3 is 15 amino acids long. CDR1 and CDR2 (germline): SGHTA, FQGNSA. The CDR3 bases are TGTGCCAGCAGCTCCGGGGTTCTGGTGGGCGATACGCAGTATTTT. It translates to CASSSGVLVGDTQYF.

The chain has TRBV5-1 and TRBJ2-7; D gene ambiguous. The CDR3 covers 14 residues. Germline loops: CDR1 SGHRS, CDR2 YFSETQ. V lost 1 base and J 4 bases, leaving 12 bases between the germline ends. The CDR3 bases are TGCGCCAGCAGCTTGACAGTTCAAGAGTACGAGCAGTACTTC. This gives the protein CASSLTVQEYEQYF.

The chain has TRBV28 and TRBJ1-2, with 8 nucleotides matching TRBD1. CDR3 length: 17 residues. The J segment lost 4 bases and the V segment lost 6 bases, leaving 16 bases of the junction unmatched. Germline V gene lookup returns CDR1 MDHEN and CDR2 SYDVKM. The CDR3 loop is CASSSLGRQGKTYGYTF. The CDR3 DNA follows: TGTGCCAGCAGCTCATTGGGAAGACAGGGGAAAACCTATGGCTACACCTTC.

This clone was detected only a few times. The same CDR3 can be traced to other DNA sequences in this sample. The CDR3 here is CASSLAVSSGYEQYF. DNA of the CDR3: TGCGCCAGCAGCTTGGCCGTTTCGTCAGGCTACGAGCAGTACTTC. The gene calls are TRBV5-1 and TRBJ2-7; D is unclear. The CDR3 sequence is 15 residues long. Between the trimmed V and J ends, which lost 0 bases and 3 bases, there was a span of 13 bases. Germline V gene lookup returns CDR1 SGHRS and CDR2 YFSETQ.

The CDR3 here is CASSQEARGHSYEQYF. The CDR3 coding sequence is TGCGCCAGCAGCCAAGAAGCCAGGGGGCACTCCTACGAGCAGTACTTC. The J gene is TRBJ2-7, the V gene TRBV4-1; 8 bases line up with TRBD1. The germline gives CDR1 MGHRA, CDR2 YSYEKL. With 0 bases clipped from V and 0 bases from J, the junction kept 4 bases outside the gene matches. This CDR3 region has 16 residues.

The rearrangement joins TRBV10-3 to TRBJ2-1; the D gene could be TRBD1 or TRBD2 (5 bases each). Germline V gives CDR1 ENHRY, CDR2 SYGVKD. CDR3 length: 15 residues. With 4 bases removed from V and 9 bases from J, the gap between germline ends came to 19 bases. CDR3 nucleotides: TGTGCCATCAGTGGGGGTCGGGACGAAGGCGGTGAGCAGTTCTTC. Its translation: CAISGGRDEGGEQFF.

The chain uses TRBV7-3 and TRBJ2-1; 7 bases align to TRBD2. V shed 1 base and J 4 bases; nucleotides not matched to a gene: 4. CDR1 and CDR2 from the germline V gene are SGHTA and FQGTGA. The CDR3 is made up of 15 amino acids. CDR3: CASSLSQAGYNEQFF. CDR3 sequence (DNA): TGTGCCAGCAGCTTAAGTCAAGCGGGATACAATGAGCAGTTCTTC.

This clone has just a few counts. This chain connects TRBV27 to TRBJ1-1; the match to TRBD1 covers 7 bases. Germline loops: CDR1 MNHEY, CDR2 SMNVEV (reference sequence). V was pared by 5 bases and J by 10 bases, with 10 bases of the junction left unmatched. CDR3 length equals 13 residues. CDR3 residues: CASSPQTGLAAFF. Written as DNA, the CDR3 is TGTGCCAGCAGTCCCCAGACAGGGCTCGCAGCTTTCTTT.

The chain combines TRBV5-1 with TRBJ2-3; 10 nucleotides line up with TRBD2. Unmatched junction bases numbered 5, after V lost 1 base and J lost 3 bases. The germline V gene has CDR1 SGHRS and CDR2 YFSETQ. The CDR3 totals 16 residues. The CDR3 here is CASSLSGRALTDTQYF. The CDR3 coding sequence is TGCGCCAGCAGCTTGAGCGGGAGGGCCCTTACAGATACGCAGTATTTT. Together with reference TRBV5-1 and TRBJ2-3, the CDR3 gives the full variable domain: KAGVTQTPRYLIKTRGQQVTLSCSPISGHRSVSWYQQTPGQGLQFLFEYFSETQRNKGNFPGRFSGRQFSNSRSEMNVSTLELGDSALYLCASSLSGRALTDTQYFGPGTRLTVL.

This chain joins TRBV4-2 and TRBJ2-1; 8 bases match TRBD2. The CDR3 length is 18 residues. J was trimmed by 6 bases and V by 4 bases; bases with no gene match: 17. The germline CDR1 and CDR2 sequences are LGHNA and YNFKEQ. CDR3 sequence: CASSLGGVGLPGGNEQFF. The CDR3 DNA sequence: TGTGCCAGCAGCCTCGGGGGGGTGGGACTCCCGGGAGGCAATGAGCAGTTCTTC.

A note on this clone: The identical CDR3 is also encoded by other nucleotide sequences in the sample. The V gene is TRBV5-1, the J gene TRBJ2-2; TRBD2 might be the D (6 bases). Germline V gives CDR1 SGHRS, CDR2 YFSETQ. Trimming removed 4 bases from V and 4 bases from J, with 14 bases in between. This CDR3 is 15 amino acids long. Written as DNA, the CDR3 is TGCGCCAGCAGCCCCGGGACTGAGGGCACCGGGGAGCTGTTTTTT. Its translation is CASSPGTEGTGELFF. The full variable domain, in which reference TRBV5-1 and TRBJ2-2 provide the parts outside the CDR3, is KAGVTQTPRYLIKTRGQQVTLSCSPISGHRSVSWYQQTPGQGLQFLFEYFSETQRNKGNFPGRFSGRQFSNSRSEMNVSTLELGDSALYLCASSPGTEGTGELFFGEGSRLTVL.

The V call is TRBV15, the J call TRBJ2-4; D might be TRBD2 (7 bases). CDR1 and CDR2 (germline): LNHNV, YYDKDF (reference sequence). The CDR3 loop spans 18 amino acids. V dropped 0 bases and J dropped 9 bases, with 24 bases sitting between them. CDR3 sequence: CATSRDWGGRGLGSIQYF. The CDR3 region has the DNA TGTGCCACCAGCAGAGATTGGGGGGGCCGGGGCCTAGGGAGCATTCAGTACTTC.

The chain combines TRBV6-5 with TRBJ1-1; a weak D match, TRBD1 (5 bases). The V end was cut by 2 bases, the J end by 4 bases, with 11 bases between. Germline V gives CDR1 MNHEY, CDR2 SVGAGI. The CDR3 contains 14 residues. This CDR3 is CASSYGRRGTEAFF. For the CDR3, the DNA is TGTGCCAGCAGTTACGGTAGGAGGGGCACTGAAGCTTTCTTT.